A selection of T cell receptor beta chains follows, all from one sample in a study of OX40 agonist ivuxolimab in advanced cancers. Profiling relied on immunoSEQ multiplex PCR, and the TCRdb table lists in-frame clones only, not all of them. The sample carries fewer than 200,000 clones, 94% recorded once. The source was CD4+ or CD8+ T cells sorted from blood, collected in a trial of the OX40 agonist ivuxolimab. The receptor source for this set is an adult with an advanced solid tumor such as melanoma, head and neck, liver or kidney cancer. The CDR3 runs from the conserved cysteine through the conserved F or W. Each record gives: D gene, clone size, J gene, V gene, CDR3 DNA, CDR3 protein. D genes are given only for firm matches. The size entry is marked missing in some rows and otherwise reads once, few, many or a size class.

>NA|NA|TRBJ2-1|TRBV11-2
TGTGCCAGCAGCTTGGGACCCGAATATGATGAGCAGTTCTTC
CASSLGPEYDEQFF
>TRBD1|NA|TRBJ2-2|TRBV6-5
TGTGCCAGCACTCCCGGGACAGTGAACACCGGGGAGCTGTTTTTT
CASTPGTVNTGELFF
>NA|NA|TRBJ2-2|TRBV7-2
TGTGCCAGCAGCTGGCGAACCGGGGAGCTGTTTTTT
CASSWRTGELFF
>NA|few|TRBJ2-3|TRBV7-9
TGTGCCAGCCTCGGAGCAGCAGATACGCAGTATTTT
CASLGAADTQYF
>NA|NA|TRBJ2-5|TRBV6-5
TGTGCCAGCACCGACGCAGGTGATCAAGAGACCCAGTACTTC
CASTDAGDQETQYF
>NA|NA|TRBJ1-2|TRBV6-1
TGTGCCAGCAGTGAAGAGGCCGAGAAGGGGGTTAGGAGTGATGGCTACACCTTC
CASSEEAEKGVRSDGYTF
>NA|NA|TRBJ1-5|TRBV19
TGTGCCAGTAGCCGACTCCAGGGGAATCAGCCCCAGCATTTT
CASSRLQGNQPQHF
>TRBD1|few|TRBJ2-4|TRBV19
TGTGCCAGTCTCCCGGGACAGGGGAACATTCAGTACTTC
CASLPGQGNIQYF
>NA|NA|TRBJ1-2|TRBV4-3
TGCGCCAGCAGCCAACTAATCCAGGGTCCCTATGGCTACACCTTC
CASSQLIQGPYGYTF
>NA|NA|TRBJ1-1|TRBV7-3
TGTGCCAGCAGCCCAGGCATGAACACTGAAGCTTTCTTT
CASSPGMNTEAFF
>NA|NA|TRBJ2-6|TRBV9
TGTGCCAGCAGCCCCCGGGGGTCTGGGGCCAACGTCCTGACTTTC
CASSPRGSGANVLTF
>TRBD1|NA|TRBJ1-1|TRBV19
TGTGCCAGTAGTGCCGGGACAGGGAGAAGGAACACTGAAGCTTTCTTT
CASSAGTGRRNTEAFF
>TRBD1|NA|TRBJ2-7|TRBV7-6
TGTGCCAGCAGCCCCATGGGACAGGTGACCTCCTACGAGCAGTACTTC
CASSPMGQVTSYEQYF
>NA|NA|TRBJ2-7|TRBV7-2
TGTGCCAGCAGCCAGGGTCAGGTCGTTAGCGAGCAGTACTTC
CASSQGQVVSEQYF
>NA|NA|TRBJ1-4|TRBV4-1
TGCGCCAGCAGCCAAGATCACCCAGGGGTGCTCGAAAAACTGTTTTTT
CASSQDHPGVLEKLFF
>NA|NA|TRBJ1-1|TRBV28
TGTGCCAGCAGCCGTCGGAGTATCGTTACTGAAGCTTTCTTT
CASSRRSIVTEAFF
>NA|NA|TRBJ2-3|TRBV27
TGTGCCAGCAGTTTAGGTCGCTCAGATACGCAGTATTTT
CASSLGRSDTQYF
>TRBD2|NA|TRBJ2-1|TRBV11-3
TGTGCCAGCAGACCAGGGACTAGCGGGGGGTCCGGCAATGAGCAGTTCTTC
CASRPGTSGGSGNEQFF
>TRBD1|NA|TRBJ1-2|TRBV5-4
TGTGCCAGCAGCTCGGGACAGGGGTTCCCCTATGGCTACACCTTC
CASSSGQGFPYGYTF
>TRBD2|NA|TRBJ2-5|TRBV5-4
TGTGCCAGCAGCTTGTCTAGCGGGGGGGCGGAGACCCAGTACTTC
CASSLSSGGAETQYF
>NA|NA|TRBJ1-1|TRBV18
TGTGCCAGCTCACCAGGGGGGTCTAGAGCTTTCTTT
CASSPGGSRAFF
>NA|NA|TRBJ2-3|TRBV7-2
TGTGCCAGCAGCTTAGAACCCGCGACGCAGTATTTT
CASSLEPATQYF
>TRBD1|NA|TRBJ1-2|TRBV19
TGTGCCAGTAGTAAGACAGGGGCCATCGGGGGTGGCTACACCTTC
CASSKTGAIGGGYTF
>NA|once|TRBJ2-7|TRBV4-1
TGCGCCAGCAGCCAAGGAACAGTTAGCTCCTACGAGCAGTACTTC
CASSQGTVSSYEQYF
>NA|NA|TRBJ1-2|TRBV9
TGTGCCAGCAGCGGCTGGAAGGACTATGGCTACACCTTC
CASSGWKDYGYTF
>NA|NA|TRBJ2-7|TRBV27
TGTGCCAGCAGTAGGTATTCTAGCGTCGAGCAGTACTTC
CASSRYSSVEQYF
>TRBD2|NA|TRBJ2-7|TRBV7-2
TGTGCCAGCAGAAGTAGCGGGAGGGATGAGCAGTACTTC
CASRSSGRDEQYF
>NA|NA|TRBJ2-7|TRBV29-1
TGCAGCGTTGCAGGAGGGCGGTACGAGCAGTACTTC
CSVAGGRYEQYF